The clone carrying this TCR beta chain has more than one count but fewer than ten. Its target is not known. Germline V gene data show CDR1 as SGHDN and CDR2 as FVKESK. The CDR3 consists of 16 residues. Trimming pared 4 bases from V and 4 bases from J, leaving 19 bases between. The data were produced by immunoSEQ multiplex PCR, yet TCRdb's version contains in-frame clones alone and is incomplete. The sample consists of 45,000 to 55,000 clones, 80% of them appearing once. Time point here: blood 2 weeks post-SBRT. Specified treatment: 15 Gy SBRT to primary tumor, nephrectomy 4 weeks later. After SBRT, blood was collected at 2 and 4 weeks, plus baseline. The patient's renal cell carcinoma had clear cell pathology. The data belong to a study of radiation and T cells in renal cell carcinoma. Study observations and caveats: Baseline intratumoral clonotype presence is unknown without pretreatment biopsies. From baseline, blood top tumor clonotypes peaked at 2 weeks post-radiation.

The specimen comprised blood, sampled from a patient whose treatment included radiotherapy and nephrectomy. This rearrangement joins TRBV14 to TRBJ1-2, with a weak D call TRBD1 (5 bases). The sequence derives from a woman in her sixties or seventies with renal cell carcinoma. DNA of the CDR3: TGTGCCAGCAGCCGGGACTATAATACCGAGGCCTATGGCTACACCTTC. Translating it yields CASSRDYNTEAYGYTF. The variable domain in full, completed from reference TRBV14 and TRBJ1-2, reads EAGVTQFPSHSVIEKGQTVTLRCDPISGHDNLYWYRRVMGKEIKFLLHFVKESKQDESGMPNNRFLAERTGGTYSTLKVQPAELEDSGVYFCASSRDYNTEAYGYTFGSGTRLTVV.